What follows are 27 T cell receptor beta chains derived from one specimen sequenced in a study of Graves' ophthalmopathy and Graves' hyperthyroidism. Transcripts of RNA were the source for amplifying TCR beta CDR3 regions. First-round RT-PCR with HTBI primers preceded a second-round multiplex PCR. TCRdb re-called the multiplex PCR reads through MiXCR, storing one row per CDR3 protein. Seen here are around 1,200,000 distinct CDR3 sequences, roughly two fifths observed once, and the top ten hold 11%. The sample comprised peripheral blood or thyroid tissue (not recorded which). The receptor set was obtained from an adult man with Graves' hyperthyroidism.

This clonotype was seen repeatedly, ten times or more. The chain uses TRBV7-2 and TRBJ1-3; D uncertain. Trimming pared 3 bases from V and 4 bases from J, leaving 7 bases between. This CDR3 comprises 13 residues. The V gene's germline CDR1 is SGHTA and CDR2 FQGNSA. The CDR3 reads CASSLRFGNTIYF. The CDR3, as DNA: TGTGCCAGCAGCTTGAGGTTCGGAAACACCATATATTTT. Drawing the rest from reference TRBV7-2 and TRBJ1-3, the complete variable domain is GAGVSQSPSNKVTEKGKDVELRCDPISGHTALYWYRQSLGQGLEFLIYFQGNSAPDKSGLPSDRFSAERTGGSVSTLTIQRTQQEDSAVYLCASSLRFGNTIYFGEGSWLTVV.

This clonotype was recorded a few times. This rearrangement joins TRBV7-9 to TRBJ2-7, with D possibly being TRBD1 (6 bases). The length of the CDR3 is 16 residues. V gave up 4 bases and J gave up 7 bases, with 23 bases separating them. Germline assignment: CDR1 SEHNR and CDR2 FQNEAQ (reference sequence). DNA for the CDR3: TGTGCCAGCAGCTCACCCACCCGGACAGCGGCTAGAGAGCAGTACTTC. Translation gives CASSSPTRTAAREQYF.

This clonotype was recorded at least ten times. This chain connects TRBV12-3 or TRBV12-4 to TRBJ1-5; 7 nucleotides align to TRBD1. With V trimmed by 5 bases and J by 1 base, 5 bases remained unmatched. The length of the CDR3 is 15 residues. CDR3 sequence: CASSRTGESNQPQHF. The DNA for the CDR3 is TGTGCCAGCAGTCGTACAGGGGAAAGCAATCAGCCCCAGCATTTT.

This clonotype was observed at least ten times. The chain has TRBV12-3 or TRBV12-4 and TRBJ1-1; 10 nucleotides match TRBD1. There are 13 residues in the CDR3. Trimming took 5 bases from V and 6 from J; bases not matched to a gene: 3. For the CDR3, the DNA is TGTGCCAGCAGTGTAGACAGGGGGCCTGAAGCTTTCTTT. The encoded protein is CASSVDRGPEAFF.

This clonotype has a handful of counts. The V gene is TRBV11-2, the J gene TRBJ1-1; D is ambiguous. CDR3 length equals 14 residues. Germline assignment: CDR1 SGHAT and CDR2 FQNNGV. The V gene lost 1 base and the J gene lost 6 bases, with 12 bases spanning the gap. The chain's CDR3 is CASSLGLVSSEAFF. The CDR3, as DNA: TGTGCCAGCAGCTTAGGATTGGTGAGTTCTGAAGCTTTCTTT.

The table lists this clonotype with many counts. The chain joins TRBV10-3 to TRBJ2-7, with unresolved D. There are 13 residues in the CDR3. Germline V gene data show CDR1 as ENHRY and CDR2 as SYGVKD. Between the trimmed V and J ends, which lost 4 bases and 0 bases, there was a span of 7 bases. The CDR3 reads CAISVGASYEQYF. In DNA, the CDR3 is TGTGCCATCAGTGTAGGAGCCTCCTACGAGCAGTACTTC.

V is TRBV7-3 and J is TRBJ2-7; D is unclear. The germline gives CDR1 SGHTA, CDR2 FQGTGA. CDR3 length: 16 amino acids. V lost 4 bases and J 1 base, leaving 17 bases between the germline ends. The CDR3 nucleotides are TGTGCCAGCAGCTCCGCCACGGGCCGAAAATCCTACGAGCAGTACTTC. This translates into CASSSATGRKSYEQYF.

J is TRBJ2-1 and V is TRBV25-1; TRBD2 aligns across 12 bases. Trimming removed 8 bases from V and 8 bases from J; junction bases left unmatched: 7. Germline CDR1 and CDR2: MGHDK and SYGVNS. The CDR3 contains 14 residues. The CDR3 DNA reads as TGTGCCAGCCTAAACCCTAGCGGGAGGGATGAGCAGTTCTTC. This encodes CASLNPSGRDEQFF.

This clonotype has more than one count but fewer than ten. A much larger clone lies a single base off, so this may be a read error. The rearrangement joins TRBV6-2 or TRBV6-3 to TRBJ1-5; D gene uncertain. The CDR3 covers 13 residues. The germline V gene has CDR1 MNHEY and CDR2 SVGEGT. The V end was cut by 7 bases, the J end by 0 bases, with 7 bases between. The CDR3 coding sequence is TGTGCCAGCAAACGGGATAGCAATCAGCCCCAGCATTTT. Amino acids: CASKRDSNQPQHF.

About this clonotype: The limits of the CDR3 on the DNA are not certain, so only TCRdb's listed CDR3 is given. The CDR3 here is CASSFYICSARSTDRTYEQYF. V and J are TRBV25-1 and TRBJ2-7; the table's D call TRBD2 went unverified against the DNA. CDR1 and CDR2 from the germline V gene are MGHDK and SYGVNS. The CDR3 sequence runs 21 residues, both termini included.

The CDR3 region is CASSPPGGSGVSGANVLTF. CDR3 nucleotides: TGTGCCAGCAGCCCCCCCGGTGGATCGGGGGTGTCTGGGGCCAACGTCCTGACTTTC. The chain links TRBV7-2 to TRBJ2-6; D might be TRBD2 (6 bases). This CDR3 spans 19 amino acids. Trimming removed 5 bases at V and 1 base at J, with 21 bases between. The germline CDR1 and CDR2 sequences are SGHTA and FQGNSA.

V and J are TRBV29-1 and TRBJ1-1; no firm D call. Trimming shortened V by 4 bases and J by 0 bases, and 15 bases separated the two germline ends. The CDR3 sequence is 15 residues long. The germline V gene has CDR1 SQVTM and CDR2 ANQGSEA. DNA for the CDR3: TGCAGCGTTGCCGATGACGGTAACATGAACACTGAAGCTTTCTTT. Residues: CSVADDGNMNTEAFF.

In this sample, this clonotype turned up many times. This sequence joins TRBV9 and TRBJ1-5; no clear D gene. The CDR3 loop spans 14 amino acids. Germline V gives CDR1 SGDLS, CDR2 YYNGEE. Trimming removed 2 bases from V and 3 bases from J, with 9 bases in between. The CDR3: CASSVGGPNQPQHF. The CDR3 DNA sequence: TGTGCCAGCAGCGTTGGTGGGCCCAATCAGCCCCAGCATTTT. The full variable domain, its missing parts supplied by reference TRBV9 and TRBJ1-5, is DSGVTQTPKHLITATGQRVTLRCSPRSGDLSVYWYQQSLDQGLQFLIQYYNGEERAKGNILERFSAQQFPDLHSELNLSSLELGDSALYFCASSVGGPNQPQHFGDGTRLSIL.

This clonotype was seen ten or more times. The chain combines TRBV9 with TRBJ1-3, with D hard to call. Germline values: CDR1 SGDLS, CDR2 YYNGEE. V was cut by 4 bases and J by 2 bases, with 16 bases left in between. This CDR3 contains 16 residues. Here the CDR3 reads CASSPRPSLAGNTIYF. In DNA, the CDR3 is TGTGCCAGCAGCCCCCGGCCCTCTCTGGCTGGAAACACCATATATTTT.

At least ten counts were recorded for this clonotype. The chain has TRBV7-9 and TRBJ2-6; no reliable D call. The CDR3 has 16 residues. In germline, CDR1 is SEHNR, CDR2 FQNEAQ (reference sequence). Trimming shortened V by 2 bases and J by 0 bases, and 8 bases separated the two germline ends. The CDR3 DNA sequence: TGTGCCAGCAGCTTAAAGGGCAACTCTGGGGCCAACGTCCTGACTTTC. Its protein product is CASSLKGNSGANVLTF.

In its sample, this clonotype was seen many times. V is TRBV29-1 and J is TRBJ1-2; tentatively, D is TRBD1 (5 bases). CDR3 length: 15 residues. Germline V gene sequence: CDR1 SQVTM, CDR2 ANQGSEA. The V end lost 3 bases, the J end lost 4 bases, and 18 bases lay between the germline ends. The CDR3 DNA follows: TGCAGCGTTGACAGGGACGACAGATTCGGCTATGGCTACACCTTC. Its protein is CSVDRDDRFGYGYTF.

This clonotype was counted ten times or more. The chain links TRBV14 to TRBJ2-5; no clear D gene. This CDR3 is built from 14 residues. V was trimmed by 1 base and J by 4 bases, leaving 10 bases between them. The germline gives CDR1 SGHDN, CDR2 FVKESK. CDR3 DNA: TGTGCCAGCAGCCAAGTCGCTCATGGAGAGACCCAGTACTTC. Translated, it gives CASSQVAHGETQYF.

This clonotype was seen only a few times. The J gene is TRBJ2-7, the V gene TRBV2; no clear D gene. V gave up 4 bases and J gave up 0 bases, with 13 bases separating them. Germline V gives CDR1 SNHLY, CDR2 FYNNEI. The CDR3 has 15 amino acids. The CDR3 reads CASSVMAAASYEQYF. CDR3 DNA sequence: TGTGCCAGCAGTGTCATGGCAGCTGCCTCCTACGAGCAGTACTTC.

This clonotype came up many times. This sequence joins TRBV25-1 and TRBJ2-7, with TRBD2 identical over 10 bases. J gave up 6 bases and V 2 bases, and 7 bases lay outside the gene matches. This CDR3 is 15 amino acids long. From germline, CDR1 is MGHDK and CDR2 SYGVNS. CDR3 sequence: CASSEHSGGASEQYF. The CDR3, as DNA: TGTGCCAGCAGTGAACACAGCGGGGGGGCGAGCGAGCAGTACTTC.

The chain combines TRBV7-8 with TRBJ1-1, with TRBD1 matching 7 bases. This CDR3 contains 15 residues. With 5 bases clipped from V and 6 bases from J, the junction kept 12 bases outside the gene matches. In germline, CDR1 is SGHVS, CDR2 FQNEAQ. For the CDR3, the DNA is TGTGCCAGCAGCAACCGGGACAGTGGGTCGTCTGAAGCTTTCTTT. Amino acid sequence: CASSNRDSGSSEAFF.

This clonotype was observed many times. The CDR3, as DNA: TGTGCCAGCAGCTCCCGCGGGCAGGGGTGGGACGAGCAGTACTTC. It codes for CASSSRGQGWDEQYF. This chain links TRBV11-2 with TRBJ2-7; D may be TRBD1 (6 bases). Deletions cut 4 bases from V and 5 bases from J, with 18 bases between. CDR1 and CDR2 from the germline V gene are SGHAT and FQNNGV. This CDR3 region has 15 residues.

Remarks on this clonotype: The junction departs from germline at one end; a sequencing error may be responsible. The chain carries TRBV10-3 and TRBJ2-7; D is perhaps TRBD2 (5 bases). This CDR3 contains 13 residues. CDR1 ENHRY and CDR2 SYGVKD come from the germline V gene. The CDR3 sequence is CAMSTGWIYEQHF. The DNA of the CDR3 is TGTGCCATGTCGACGGGGTGGATCTACGAGCAGCACTTC.

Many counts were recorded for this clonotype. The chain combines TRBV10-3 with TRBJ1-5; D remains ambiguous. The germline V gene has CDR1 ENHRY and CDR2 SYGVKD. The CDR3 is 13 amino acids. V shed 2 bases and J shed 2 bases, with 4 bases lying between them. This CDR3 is CAISEPGNQPQHF. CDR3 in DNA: TGTGCCATCAGTGAGCCGGGCAATCAGCCCCAGCATTTT.

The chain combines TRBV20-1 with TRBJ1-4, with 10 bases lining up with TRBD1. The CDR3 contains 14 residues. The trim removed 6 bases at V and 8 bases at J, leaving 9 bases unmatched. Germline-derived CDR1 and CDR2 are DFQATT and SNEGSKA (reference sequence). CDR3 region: CSADPGTGDEKLFF. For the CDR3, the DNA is TGCAGTGCAGACCCCGGGACAGGGGACGAAAAACTGTTTTTT.

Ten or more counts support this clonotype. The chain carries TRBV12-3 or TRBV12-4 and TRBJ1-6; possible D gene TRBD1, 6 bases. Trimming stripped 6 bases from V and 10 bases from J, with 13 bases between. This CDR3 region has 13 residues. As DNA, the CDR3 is TGTGCCAGCAGGCAAACAGGGCAATCACCCCTCCACTTT. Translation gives CASRQTGQSPLHF.

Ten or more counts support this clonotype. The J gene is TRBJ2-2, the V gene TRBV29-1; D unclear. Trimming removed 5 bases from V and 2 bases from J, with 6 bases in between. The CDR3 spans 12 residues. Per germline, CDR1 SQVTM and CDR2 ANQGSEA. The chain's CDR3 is CSVWSNTGELFF. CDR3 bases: TGCAGCGTTTGGTCCAACACCGGGGAGCTGTTTTTT.

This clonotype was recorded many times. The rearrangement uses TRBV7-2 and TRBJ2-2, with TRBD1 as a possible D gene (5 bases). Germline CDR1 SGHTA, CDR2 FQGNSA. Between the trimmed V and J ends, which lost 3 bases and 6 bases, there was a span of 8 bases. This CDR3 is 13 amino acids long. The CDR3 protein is CASSLKQAGELFF. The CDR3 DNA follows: TGTGCCAGCAGCTTGAAACAGGCCGGGGAGCTGTTTTTT.